This T cell receptor (beta chain) was identified in a study of PD-1 blockade in classical Hodgkin lymphoma (dated by TCRdb to about 2020). Context from the whole study: Nivolumab dosing was 3 mg/kg intravenously every 2 weeks, continuing until either disease progression or unacceptable toxicity. The study used TCR beta sequencing and CyTOF to define a peripheral blood immune signature of response to PD-1 blockade in classical Hodgkin lymphoma.

The Qiagen DNeasy kit was used to extract genomic DNA from unsorted PBMCs and from the negatively selected CD4+ and CD8+ fractions. Using primers that anneal to V and J segments, immunoSEQ multiplex PCR amplified the TCR beta CDR3 regions. Amplification bias was minimized using a synthetic immune receptor repertoire, and residual bias was removed computationally after sequencing. Per the original workflow: Repertoire diversity was quantified as the Shannon entropy index using custom Python scripts. The unsorted, CD4+ and CD8+ repertoires were each analyzed separately, with the exception of combined analyses, where CD4+ and CD8+ sequences were merged in silico. Clonal expansion was defined as a frequency increase of at least 2-fold after treatment compared with C1D1, and clones undetected at baseline were assigned a pseudocount of 0.5. Clones with 0 or 1 copy at C1D1 were classified as singleton clones, and clones with 2 or more copies were classified as non-singleton clones. Clones expanded in unsorted samples were assigned a CD4+, CD8+ or unknown annotation through matching of protein sequences in sorted samples from the same patient. Wilcoxon tests on paired samples were used to test changes in diversity from C1D1 to C4D1. TCRdb re-hosts the immuneACCESS table, in-frame sequences only. Its copies lack some clones; in the studies checked, an unresolved V gene accounts for under half of them, and the cause for the rest is not known. Clone size and V and J calls were adopted from that table, with D and trimming inferred from the DNA. The sample table holds roughly 12,000 clones, of which roughly 80% were seen once. The ten top clones hold 38% of the sample.

The sample's time point label is to be understood as: cycle 1 day 1 (C1D1), immediately before nivolumab initiation. Every trial patient had relapsed after autologous stem cell transplantation, and cohorts A, B and C differed in prior brentuximab vedotin exposure. A Miltenyi CD8+ T cell isolation kit was used for magnetic negative selection to purify CD8+ T cells from thawed PBMCs. The trial cohort comprised fewer than 65 patients with relapsed/refractory classical Hodgkin lymphoma whose best overall responses were complete response, partial response or progressive disease. Single-agent nivolumab was administered to trial patients in the multi-cohort phase II CheckMate 205 trial. Best overall response was determined by an independent review committee according to the 2007 International Working Group response criteria. PBMCs from the trial were collected at three points: immediately before nivolumab initiation (C1D1), and during therapy at cycle 2 day 1 and cycle 4 day 1. Peripheral blood was collected in 8 mL Vacutainer Cell Preparation Tubes, from which PBMCs were isolated by centrifugation and then cryopreserved. Purified CD4+ and CD8+ fractions were prepared only for cases in which an additional PBMC sample was available. On LS columns in a quadroMACS separator, the magnetically labelled cells were depleted, and the flow-through was collected as the purified fraction.

In regard to this clone: This receptor's antigen is unknown. Within one base of it there is no much larger clone, and no base qualities were kept.

The full study reports these points: Patients starting nivolumab less than 1 year after ASCT had lower diversity and were excluded from later analyses to avoid confounding by immune reconstitution. Only a single clinical trial cohort was studied, and what caused the repertoire differences, possibly disease activity or prior therapy, remained undefined. Trial patients with a complete response had baseline diversity similar to that of newly diagnosed patients, while partial responders and progressors had significantly lower diversity. Baseline TCR diversity was reported to be lower in newly diagnosed patients than in healthy donors, and even lower in relapsed/refractory patients. CD4+ but not CD8+ TCR diversity rose significantly by C4D1 (p=0.0027 vs p=0.16), most apparent in complete responders (p=0.02).

The V end gives up 8 bases and the J end 8 bases, leaving 17 bases in the junction not matched to a gene. Measured from the cysteine to the phenylalanine, the CDR3 is 15 residues long. Solely the CDR3 DNA is kept, with 45 bases framed from the first base. CDR1 is given as MNHEY and CDR2 as SMNVEV, both from the germline V gene (reference sequence). This clonotype was sampled from a human donor with classical Hodgkin lymphoma. The starting material was CD8+ T cells from blood, obtained at baseline. The chain uses TRBV27 and TRBJ1-2; TRBD1 matches 7 bases in the middle. The CDR3 region has the sequence CASGYDRESPGGYTF. At the DNA level, the sequence is TGTGCCAGCGGATATGACAGGGAGAGTCCCGGGGGCTACACCTTC.